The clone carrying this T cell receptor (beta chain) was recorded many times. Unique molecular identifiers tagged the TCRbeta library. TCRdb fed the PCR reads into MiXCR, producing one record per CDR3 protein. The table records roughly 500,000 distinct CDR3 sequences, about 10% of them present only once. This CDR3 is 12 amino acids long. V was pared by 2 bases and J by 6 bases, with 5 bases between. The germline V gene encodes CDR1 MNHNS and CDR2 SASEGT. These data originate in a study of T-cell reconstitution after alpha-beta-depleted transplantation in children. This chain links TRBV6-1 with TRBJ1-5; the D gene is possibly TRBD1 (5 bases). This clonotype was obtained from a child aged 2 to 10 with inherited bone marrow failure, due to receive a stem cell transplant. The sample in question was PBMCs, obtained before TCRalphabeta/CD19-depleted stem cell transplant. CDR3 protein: CASSEQGQPQHF. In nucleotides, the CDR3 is TGTGCCAGCAGTGAACAGGGTCAGCCCCAGCATTTT.